The present T cell receptor (beta chain) was sequenced within a study of cytomegalovirus exposure and HLA in healthy donors. Germline CDR1 reads SEHNR; CDR2 reads FQNEAQ (reference sequence). V was pared by 2 bases and J by 5 bases, with 10 bases of the junction left unmatched. This CDR3 has 16 amino acids. A multiplex PCR was run with 60 Vbeta primers and 13 Jbeta primers. Some clones are missing from TCRdb's copy, which holds only in-frame ones; the method was immunoSEQ multiplex PCR. In the table there are 95,000 to 130,000 clones, over 70% of which are singletons. This clone was counted a few times.

The chain is built from TRBV7-9 and TRBJ2-5; 8 positions agree with TRBD2. The receptor's source is a woman aged 18-29 years in good health and CMV-seronegative. Source material: PBMCs. This CDR3 reads CASSLILRGVGETQYF. CDR3 DNA: TGTGCCAGCAGCTTAATATTGCGGGGGGTAGGGGAGACCCAGTACTTC.